The clone carrying this T cell receptor (beta chain) is a singleton in its sample. Its target is not known. This sample is drawn from a study of vaccination effects on CD4 cells after COVID-19. Under the ViraFEST assay, PBMC were stimulated with viral peptide pools so that antigen-specific CD4+ T cells expanded. Sequencing was performed afterwards. CD4+ T cells were isolated after around ten days of culture. Two doses of either BNT162b2 or mRNA-1273 were given to each participant. Having tested negative for nucleocapsid antibodies, the vaccine recipients showed no prior SARS-CoV-2 infection. Researchers swapped half the medium for IL-2 medium on both days 3 and 7. V lost 0 bases, J lost 3 bases, and 21 bases lay in between. The CDR3 totals 19 residues. CDR1 is MGHRA, CDR2 YSYEKL, per germline. The protocol was immunoSEQ multiplex PCR, while the TCRdb copy is restricted to in-frame clones and leaves out a portion. Of roughly 30,000 clones listed, 55% to 75% are singletons.

Findings of the study overall: Late post-vaccination, clones induced by infection and those induced by vaccine underwent marked clonal contraction.

The receptor was derived from a human donor who received a COVID-19 vaccine. The gene calls are TRBV4-1 and TRBJ1-5, with D perhaps matching TRBD1 (5 bases). The material sequenced was CD4+ T cells from PBMCs cultured with HCoV-NL63 spike peptides, taken after COVID-19 vaccination. The CDR3: CASSQEHGRRRGVNQPQHF. The CDR3 DNA follows: TGCGCCAGCAGCCAAGAACATGGTCGACGGCGAGGGGTCAATCAGCCCCAGCATTTT.